The rows below give T cell receptor beta chains drawn from one sample of a study of T cell responses to AZD1222 COVID-19 vaccine. The repertoire was sequenced with immunoSEQ multiplex PCR; TCRdb's copy has only in-frame clones and lacks some. The sample has 90,000 to 110,000 clones, over 75% seen once. Sequenced material: peripheral blood, taken on day 0 of AZD1222 vaccination. These receptors originate from an adult in good health. Both conserved end residues are part of each CDR3. D genes are given only for firm matches. Clone size appears in some rows only: once, few, many, or a class for an expanded clone.

D gene | J gene | V gene | clone size | CDR3 protein | CDR3 DNA
. | TRBJ1-6 | TRBV27 | . | CASSLYLPLEAYNSPLHF | TGTGCCAGCAGTTTATATCTGCCTCTAGAGGCCTATAATTCACCCCTCCACTTT
. | TRBJ2-7 | TRBV18 | . | CASSFTDKGYEQYF | TGTGCCAGCTCCTTCACGGATAAGGGCTACGAGCAGTACTTC
. | TRBJ2-7 | TRBV18 | . | CASSRMEEAYEQYF | TGTGCCAGCTCACGGATGGAAGAGGCCTACGAGCAGTACTTC
TRBD1 | TRBJ2-2 | TRBV6-2/TRBV6-3 | . | CASSYLQGTNTGELFF | TGTGCCAGCAGTTACTTACAGGGGACGAACACCGGGGAGCTGTTTTTT
. | TRBJ1-3 | TRBV4-2 | . | CASSHPSGVSSGNTIYF | TGTGCCAGCAGCCACCCTTCCGGAGTATCCTCTGGAAACACCATATATTTT
. | TRBJ1-4 | TRBV5-1 | . | CASSLGGVGEKLFF | TGCGCCAGCAGCTTGGGAGGGGTCGGTGAAAAACTGTTTTTT
TRBD1 | TRBJ1-1 | TRBV18 | . | CASSPATGGIGTEAFF | TGTGCCAGCTCACCAGCGACAGGGGGCATCGGCACTGAAGCTTTCTTT
. | TRBJ1-1 | TRBV5-1 | . | CASSLNGANTEAFF | TGCGCCAGCAGCTTGAACGGCGCGAACACTGAAGCTTTCTTT
. | TRBJ1-2 | TRBV3-1/TRBV3-2 | once | CASSHEQGYGYTF | TGTGCCAGCAGCCACGAACAGGGCTATGGCTACACCTTC
. | TRBJ2-2 | TRBV19 | . | CASTYSGGFGGELFF | TGTGCCAGTACTTACAGTGGGGGATTTGGCGGGGAGCTGTTTTTT
. | TRBJ1-5 | TRBV6-2/TRBV6-3 | once | CASSYAGGNQPQHF | TGTGCCAGCAGTTACGCTGGGGGGAATCAGCCCCAGCATTTT
. | TRBJ1-1 | TRBV5-8 | . | CASSRVGRSTEAFF | TGTGCCAGCAGCCGGGTCGGGAGGAGCACTGAAGCTTTCTTT
TRBD1 | TRBJ1-1 | TRBV2 | . | CASSLERDRVGEAFF | TGTGCCAGCTCCCTCGAGAGGGACAGGGTGGGGGAAGCTTTCTTT
TRBD1 | TRBJ1-5 | TRBV28 | . | CASSLGTGGRQPQHF | TGTGCCAGCAGTTTGGGGACAGGGGGCCGTCAGCCCCAGCATTTT
TRBD2 | TRBJ2-3 | TRBV5-1 | . | CASSPGGVRSTDTQYF | TGCGCCAGCAGCCCGGGAGGTGTGCGAAGCACAGATACGCAGTATTTT
TRBD1 | TRBJ1-2 | TRBV19 | . | CASSSSDRGRNYGYTF | TGTGCCAGTAGTTCCTCGGACAGGGGGCGAAATTATGGCTACACCTTC
. | TRBJ2-2 | TRBV11-3 | . | CASSPKSGELFF | TGTGCCAGCAGCCCGAAAAGCGGGGAGCTGTTTTTT
TRBD1 | TRBJ1-6 | TRBV7-2 | . | CASSLVGRGQSPLHF | TGTGCCAGCAGCTTAGTAGGCAGGGGGCAGTCACCCCTCCACTTT
TRBD1 | TRBJ1-1 | TRBV5-1 | . | CASSLQGPNTEAFF | TGCGCCAGCAGCTTACAGGGGCCGAACACTGAAGCTTTCTTT